This T cell receptor (beta chain) was sequenced during a study of T cell responses to AZD1222 COVID-19 vaccine (dated by TCRdb to the early 2020s). Turning to the overall study: Because spike-specific TCR depth and breadth did not differ between the two schedules, AZD1222 recipients who got a second dose at roughly 4 weeks were pooled with those who got a second dose at roughly 12 weeks. TCR sequencing was performed for some 250 trial participants, of whom about 210 were given two doses of AZD1222 and roughly 25 were given two doses of MenACWY control vaccine. Trial participants were enrolled by age into subgroups of 18-55, 56-69 and 70-plus years, and roughly 160, 29 and 62 TCR-sequenced participants, respectively, were included in these subgroups.

With regard to this clone: Its antigen has not been determined. It has no much larger one-base neighbor in the sample; base qualities were not kept.

V is trimmed back by 8 bases and J by 13 bases, and the junction contains 19 bases that no gene match accounts for. From the cysteine up to the phenylalanine, the CDR3 has a length of 14 residues. Just the 42-base CDR3 DNA is kept, in frame starting at base 1. CDR1 and CDR2 are read off the germline V gene as MDHEN and SYDVKM. The time point label for this specimen denotes: baseline before first vaccination. The vaccinee samples were drawn from two UK trials, COV001 and COV002, one of which was a single-blind randomized controlled phase 2/3 trial testing AZD1222 (ChAdOx1 nCoV-19) in healthy adults. For TCRbeta chain sequencing, PBMC samples were collected from trial participants at day 0 and at day 28 after the second dose. The full study reports these points: Reportedly, almost half of the unique spike-specific TCRs recognized epitopes lying outside the regions that are mutated in the B.1.351 and B.1.1.7 variants. Participants were mostly white British, with more females than males. The authors suggested clonal diversity may have been underestimated. Spike-specific TCR breadth and depth rose significantly after two AZD1222 doses compared with day 0 and with MenACWY recipients. Only five or six AZD1222 recipients were SARS-CoV-2 seropositive at baseline, limiting conclusions about previously exposed vaccinees. Because no day 14 peak-response samples were available, repertoires were characterized only after the peak T cell response. Vaccine-associated CD4 TCRs spanned the whole spike protein, with dominant responses in regions 160-218 and 743-854. The 56-69-year group was small, and its depth increase did not reach significance, likely because of low power.

The CDR3 regions of human TCRbeta chains were analyzed by immunosequencing. Turning to the authors' computational methods: Repertoire TCRs were checked for matches against a reference library of SARS-CoV-2-specific TCRs that had been generated using the MIRA antigen-specificity platform. Breadth was defined as the fraction of unique TCRs that were SARS-CoV-2-associated, and depth was defined as the fraction of total T cells that were SARS-CoV-2-associated. Using the MIRA data, every spike-specific TCR was mapped to the spike region that the TCR reacted to and assigned to either a CD4 or a CD8 class. Log10-transformed breadth and depth values were compared by one-way ANOVA with Sidak's multiple comparisons tests. TCRdb stores this immuneACCESS table with in-frame sequences only. Part of the clones is absent; in the studies checked, under half of the shortfall reflects unresolved V genes, and no reason is known for the rest. V and J calls and clone size come straight from that table; D and trimming were deduced from the DNA. Within this sample are approximately 82,000 clones, with 90% to 95% of them counted one time only. The leading ten clones occupy over 4.5% of the sample.

The material was peripheral blood, obtained on day 0 of AZD1222 vaccination. This TCR came from an adult in good health. The chain couples TRBV28 to TRBJ1-2, and 7 bases in between align with TRBD1. Here the CDR3 is given as CASGGGRNWDSGTF. The base sequence is TGTGCCAGCGGTGGCGGCAGAAATTGGGACAGTGGCACCTTC.